The T cell receptor beta chain under discussion was sequenced for a study of blood T cell repertoires in COVID-19 (dated by TCRdb to about 2020). About the full investigation: Samples from collaborators originated in the United States, Italy and Spain and spanned both the acute and convalescent phases of COVID-19. The material from the prospective study consisted of cDNA or gDNA derived from T cells, B-cell-depleted T cells, or PBMCs. Deeply sampled blood TCRbeta repertoires from subjects exposed to, actively infected with, or recovered from COVID-19 were included in the dataset. The repertoires were released in a freely available public database meant as a resource for research on the immune response to SARS-CoV-2. Samples were obtained from the ongoing ImmuneRACE study (first 160 participants) and from 950 to 1,500 subjects provided by 6 global collaborators. Nearly every sample came with metadata listing a de-identified subject ID, COVID-19 status, age in years and sex. Where available, HLA class I and class II types were obtained from metadata supplied by the sample provider rather than from assay-based typing. Summary of the overall study and its limitations: The quantity of clinical and demographic metadata differed by source and by participant and was supplied without curation.

Notes on this clone: Its target antigen remains unknown. Per-base quality was not reported, and no clone a single base away is much larger than it.

V gives up 2 bases and J gives up 5 bases, and the segment between their germline ends measures 15 bases. Including cysteine and phenylalanine, the CDR3 has 16 amino acids. Only CDR3 DNA remains: 48 bases, in frame from the first base. CDR1 and CDR2, looked up from the germline V gene (reference sequence), are MNHEY and SMNVEV. One collaborating source in Seattle enrolled patients during active infection and followed them longitudinally through the course of disease. The collaborating institutions used their own protocols to collect whole blood in K2EDTA tubes. For TCRbeta analysis, collaborator samples were shipped as frozen whole blood, as isolated PBMCs, or as DNA extracted from either sample type. TCRbeta CDR3 regions were amplified from genomic DNA by means of the immunoSEQ Assay, a bias-controlled multiplex PCR. In the original analysis: The number of nucleated cells in each sample was estimated by amplification of reference gene primers within the assay. Sequence reads were collapsed and filtered to measure the absolute abundance of every unique TCRbeta CDR3 rearrangement. For each sample, productive Simpson clonality was calculated as the square root of Simpson's diversity index across productive rearrangements. TCRdb stores this immuneACCESS table with in-frame sequences only. Part of the clones is absent; in the studies checked, under half of the shortfall reflects unresolved V genes, and no reason is known for the rest. D and trimming come from the DNA, and the V and J calls and clone size come from that table. This sample has some 390,000 clones in its table, and about 89% of those were observed once. The ten largest clones add up to 2% to 2.5% of the sample.

This TCR was sampled from a woman aged 55-69 years with COVID-19, enrolled during active disease. The V and J segments used are TRBV27 and TRBJ2-2; 5 matching bases give a weak D call of TRBD2. The sequenced sample was peripheral blood. Read as DNA, the sequence is TGTGCCAGCAGTTTACTTCGCGGGCCGGGGACCGGGGAGCTGTTTTTT. Translated, this gives CASSLLRGPGTGELFF.